The rows below give T cell receptor beta chains drawn from one sample of a study of T cell responses to AZD1222 COVID-19 vaccine. Sequencing used immunoSEQ multiplex PCR; TCRdb keeps in-frame clones, though not all of them. The sample has about 140,000 clones; roughly 90% are singletons. The specimen comprised peripheral blood, sampled 28 days after the second AZD1222 dose. The origin of the receptors is an adult who received the AZD1222 COVID-19 vaccine. The CDR3 runs from the conserved cysteine through the conserved F or W. Fields, in order: V gene, J gene, clone size, D gene, CDR3 protein, CDR3 DNA. D genes are given only for firm matches. Rows give clone size only sometimes, using once, few, many, or a class for an expanded clone.

TRBV6-5	TRBJ2-7	NA	TRBD1	CAGSKQGGGEQYF	TGTGCCGGGTCCAAACAGGGGGGAGGCGAGCAGTACTTC
TRBV5-1	TRBJ2-7	NA	TRBD1	CASAKGASYEQYF	TGCGCCAGTGCGAAGGGGGCGTCCTACGAGCAGTACTTC
TRBV5-1	TRBJ1-6	few	NA	CASSLDRYNSPLHF	TGCGCCAGCAGCTTAGACAGGTATAATTCACCCCTCCACTTT
TRBV5-8	TRBJ2-1	NA	TRBD2	CASNLPGLAHNEQFF	TGTGCCAGCAATCTTCCGGGACTAGCGCACAATGAGCAGTTCTTC
TRBV21-1	TRBJ1-5	NA	NA	CAIQVGQGWSQPQHF	TGTGCCATCCAAGTGGGGCAGGGATGGAGTCAGCCCCAGCATTTT
TRBV5-4	TRBJ1-1	NA	TRBD1	CASSATGTGGAFF	TGTGCCAGCAGCGCAACCGGGACAGGGGGAGCTTTCTTT
TRBV29-1	TRBJ2-7	NA	TRBD2	CSVGRGSGYEQYF	TGCAGCGTCGGGCGGGGGTCCGGCTACGAGCAGTACTTC
TRBV6-2/TRBV6-3	TRBJ1-1	NA	NA	CASSYSGGVIEAFF	TGTGCCAGCAGTTACTCGGGCGGGGTTATTGAAGCTTTCTTT
TRBV11-1	TRBJ2-5	NA	NA	CASSSASAGTQYF	TGTGCCAGCAGCTCCGCGTCTGCAGGGACCCAGTACTTC
TRBV5-1	TRBJ2-3	NA	NA	CASSLGPTTDTQYF	TGCGCCAGCAGCTTGGGCCCCACCACAGATACGCAGTATTTT
TRBV3-1/TRBV3-2	TRBJ2-1	NA	TRBD2	CASSPGLAEGNSEQFF	TGTGCCAGCAGTCCGGGACTAGCCGAGGGAAACAGTGAGCAGTTCTTC
TRBV6-2/TRBV6-3	TRBJ2-1	NA	TRBD2	CASTPSSGALYNEQFF	TGTGCCAGCACCCCATCGAGCGGGGCCCTATACAATGAGCAGTTCTTC
TRBV4-2	TRBJ2-5	NA	NA	CASSQDAGALETQYF	TGTGCCAGCAGCCAAGATGCAGGGGCGCTTGAGACCCAGTACTTC
TRBV5-1	TRBJ1-2	NA	NA	CASSLASGPNYGYTF	TGCGCCAGCAGCTTGGCCTCAGGCCCTAACTATGGCTACACCTTC
TRBV2	TRBJ2-1	NA	NA	CASSPTSSPSYNEQFF	TGTGCCAGCAGTCCTACTAGCTCTCCCTCCTACAATGAGCAGTTCTTC
TRBV7-9	TRBJ1-2	NA	NA	CASSLEQGGPPGDYTF	TGTGCCAGCAGCTTAGAACAGGGTGGCCCCCCGGGCGACTACACCTTC
TRBV29-1	TRBJ2-7	few	NA	CSVEIGAGYEQYF	TGCAGCGTTGAAATCGGGGCTGGGTACGAGCAGTACTTC
TRBV6-5	TRBJ1-1	NA	NA	CASSYGTEAFF	TGTGCCAGCAGTTATGGCACTGAAGCTTTCTTT
TRBV7-2	TRBJ1-4	NA	NA	CASSPVGGLPNEKLFF	TGTGCCAGCAGCCCCGTAGGAGGGCTCCCAAATGAAAAACTGTTTTTT
TRBV2	TRBJ2-1	NA	NA	CAGAGSQQGPRNEQFF	TGTGCCGGAGCAGGGAGTCAACAGGGCCCGCGGAATGAGCAGTTCTTC
TRBV4-2	TRBJ2-7	NA	NA	CASSQTEGETYEQYF	TGTGCCAGCAGCCAAACTGAGGGAGAGACCTACGAGCAGTACTTC
TRBV7-9	TRBJ2-7	NA	NA	CASSSFRGVSYEQYF	TGTGCCAGCAGCTCGTTCAGGGGGGTTTCCTACGAGCAGTACTTC
TRBV7-8	TRBJ1-5	few	TRBD1	CASSLLARQGRLNQPQHF	TGTGCCAGCAGCTTACTGGCCAGACAGGGGAGGTTAAATCAGCCCCAGCATTTT
TRBV29-1	TRBJ1-1	NA	NA	CSTTRETTEAFF	TGCAGCACCACGAGAGAGACCACTGAAGCTTTCTTT
TRBV6-4	TRBJ2-2	NA	NA	CASSDSRPGELFF	TGTGCCAGCAGTGACTCGAGACCCGGGGAGCTGTTTTTT
TRBV6-1	TRBJ2-7	NA	TRBD2	CASSDEYRGVTYEQYF	TGTGCCAGCAGTGATGAATATCGGGGGGTCACCTACGAGCAGTACTTC
TRBV6-5	TRBJ2-1	NA	NA	CASQYNEQFF	TGTGCCAGTCAGTACAATGAGCAGTTCTTC
TRBV3-1/TRBV3-2	TRBJ2-7	NA	NA	CASSHTRDEQYF	TGTGCCAGCAGCCACACCCGGGACGAGCAGTACTTC
TRBV7-2	TRBJ2-5	NA	NA	CASSLSGVEETQYF	TGTGCCAGCAGCTTGAGCGGAGTGGAAGAGACCCAGTACTTC
TRBV2	TRBJ1-1	NA	TRBD1	CASSGDRGYTEAFF	TGTGCCAGCAGTGGGGACAGGGGGTACACTGAAGCTTTCTTT
TRBV6-5	TRBJ1-1	once	TRBD1	CASNGLQGLNLF	TGTGCCAGCAATGGACTACAGGGGTTGAATCTCTTT
TRBV7-6	TRBJ2-1	NA	TRBD2	CASSSLGLDSYNEQFF	TGTGCCAGCAGCTCCCTGGGACTAGACTCCTACAATGAGCAGTTCTTC
TRBV10-3	TRBJ1-6	NA	NA	CAISESLNSPLHF	TGTGCCATCAGTGAGTCCCTGAATTCACCCCTCCACTTT
TRBV6-5	TRBJ1-4	once	NA	CASSYSVPGRGEQLFF	TGTGCCAGCAGTTACTCAGTGCCAGGGAGGGGCGAGCAACTGTTTTTT
TRBV5-4	TRBJ2-5	NA	NA	CASSLRRAGSETQYF	TGTGCCAGCAGCTTGAGGAGGGCTGGGTCAGAGACCCAGTACTTC
TRBV9	TRBJ2-1	NA	NA	CASSVDGGARATEQFF	TGTGCCAGCAGCGTAGATGGAGGCGCCCGAGCAACTGAGCAGTTCTTC
TRBV5-1	TRBJ2-1	NA	TRBD2	CASSLVTSGVYNEQFF	TGCGCCAGCAGCTTGGTCACTAGCGGGGTTTACAATGAGCAGTTCTTC
TRBV4-1	TRBJ2-7	NA	NA	CASSQGGGSYEQYF	TGCGCCAGCAGCCAAGGGGGAGGATCCTACGAGCAGTACTTC
TRBV18	TRBJ1-1	NA	NA	CASSPSLAGNTEAFF	TGTGCCAGCTCACCATCTCTTGCCGGGAACACTGAAGCTTTCTTT
TRBV20-1	TRBJ2-2	NA	TRBD2	CSASKLAGPTGELFF	TGCAGTGCTAGTAAACTAGCGGGCCCCACTGGGGAGCTGTTTTTT
TRBV5-5	TRBJ2-1	NA	TRBD1	CASSSGTGGYNEQFF	TGTGCCAGCAGCTCCGGGACAGGGGGATACAATGAGCAGTTCTTC
TRBV12-3/TRBV12-4	TRBJ2-5	once	NA	CASSLRAGETQYF	TGTGCCAGCAGTTTAAGGGCAGGGGAGACCCAGTACTTC
TRBV4-1	TRBJ2-5	NA	NA	CASSQTPTETQYF	TGCGCCAGCAGCCAGACGCCGACAGAGACCCAGTACTTC
TRBV29-1	TRBJ2-2	NA	TRBD1	CSVATGGVGELFF	TGCAGCGTCGCTACAGGGGGAGTCGGGGAGCTGTTTTTT
TRBV6-2/TRBV6-3	TRBJ2-5	NA	NA	CASSYNELETQYF	TGTGCCAGCAGTTATAATGAGTTGGAGACCCAGTACTTC
TRBV5-4	TRBJ2-7	NA	NA	CASSPGGEGEQYF	TGTGCCAGCAGTCCTGGCGGGGAAGGCGAGCAGTACTTC
TRBV4-1	TRBJ1-4	few	NA	CASSQDGMDRSEKLFF	TGCGCCAGCAGCCAAGATGGGATGGACCGAAGTGAAAAACTGTTTTTT
TRBV7-2	TRBJ1-4	NA	NA	CASSSATNEKLFF	TGTGCCAGCAGCTCGGCAACTAATGAAAAACTGTTTTTT
TRBV5-5	TRBJ1-4	NA	NA	CASRRTGGIVEKLFF	TGTGCCAGCAGAAGGACTGGGGGTATCGTGGAAAAACTGTTTTTT
TRBV15	TRBJ1-3	NA	NA	CATSRDNGNSGNTIYF	TGTGCCACCAGCAGAGATAACGGTAACTCTGGAAACACCATATATTTT
TRBV6-2/TRBV6-3	TRBJ1-1	NA	NA	CASSQTGLGSTEAFF	TGTGCCAGCAGTCAAACAGGGCTGGGTAGCACTGAAGCTTTCTTT
TRBV9	TRBJ1-6	NA	NA	CASSVSGPLNSPLHF	TGTGCCAGCAGCGTGTCGGGGCCACTCAATTCACCCCTCCACTTT
TRBV10-3	TRBJ1-2	NA	NA	CAISEAANYGYTF	TGTGCCATCAGTGAAGCAGCTAACTATGGCTACACCTTC
TRBV2	TRBJ2-7	NA	TRBD2	CASRPTTGLAVLYEQYF	TGTGCCAGCAGACCAACGACGGGCCTAGCGGTTCTCTACGAGCAGTACTTC
TRBV10-3	TRBJ2-7	NA	TRBD1	CAISGGTVYEQYF	TGTGCCATCAGTGGAGGGACAGTCTACGAGCAGTACTTC
TRBV3-1/TRBV3-2	TRBJ1-1	NA	NA	CASSQASGRGNTEAFF	TGTGCCAGCAGCCAAGCTTCAGGGAGGGGGAACACTGAAGCTTTCTTT
TRBV27	TRBJ2-7	NA	NA	CASSYSGPYEQYF	TGTGCCAGCAGTTATAGCGGCCCATACGAGCAGTACTTC
TRBV4-2	TRBJ1-5	NA	NA	CASSQGVGNQPQHF	TGTGCCAGCAGCCAAGGGGTGGGCAATCAGCCCCAGCATTTT
TRBV19	TRBJ1-5	NA	NA	CASSAGSNQPQHF	TGTGCCAGTAGTGCAGGGAGCAATCAGCCCCAGCATTTT
TRBV7-2	TRBJ2-7	NA	NA	CASSLEVRYEQYF	TGTGCCAGCAGCTTAGAGGTCCGTTACGAGCAGTACTTC